Detailed here is one T cell receptor (beta chain). The target antigen is unknown. This record belongs to a study of OX40 agonist ivuxolimab in advanced cancers. Overall study findings and caveats: At 0.1 to 3.0 mg/kg and by week 6, clonal expansion occurred in CD4+ and CD8+ blood T cells. On average, a greater number of expanded clones characterised CD8+ T cells relative to CD4+.

The germline CDR1 and CDR2 sequences are SQVTM and ANQGSEA. CDR3 size: 18 residues. V gave up 4 bases and J gave up 3 bases, with 28 bases separating them. This table comes from immunoSEQ multiplex PCR, and its TCRdb copy is limited to in-frame clones, with some not included. The sample records more than 75,000 clones, more than 85% being singletons. The source is an adult with an advanced solid tumor such as melanoma, head and neck, liver or kidney cancer. The gene calls are TRBV29-1 and TRBJ2-7; D is possibly TRBD1 (7 bases). Specimen: CD4+ or CD8+ T cells sorted from blood, collected in a trial of the OX40 agonist ivuxolimab. CDR3 bases: TGCAGCGTTGTTTCCCGGGGGCGGACGAAGACAGGGTACTACGAGCAGTACTTC. It translates to CSVVSRGRTKTGYYEQYF.